Each of the 18 T cell receptor beta chains below was sequenced from the same sample in a study of memory CD4+ T cells and cytomegalovirus serostatus. The sort gate was single viable CD3+CD4+CD8-CD45RO+ cells for memory CD4+ T cells. The assay was immunoSEQ multiplex PCR, and TCRdb's table has in-frame clones only and misses some. The data hold approximately 23,000 clones, with approximately 75% observed a single time. Sequenced material: memory CD4+ T cells from blood. All receptors derive from an adult in good health and CMV-seronegative.

The rearrangement links TRBV11-2 to TRBJ1-5; D is unresolved. The length of the CDR3 is 13 residues. V was shortened by 3 bases and J by 0 bases, with 3 bases between the two germline ends. Germline V gene data show CDR1 as SGHAT and CDR2 as FQNNGV. This CDR3 is CASSFNSNQPQHF. Here the CDR3 DNA reads TGTGCCAGCAGCTTTAATAGCAATCAGCCCCAGCATTTT.

This clone was observed a few times. The rearrangement links TRBV5-5 to TRBJ1-5, with D unresolved. The CDR3 has 16 amino acids. Deletions cut 0 bases from V and 3 bases from J, with 13 bases between. Germline CDR1 is SGHKS and CDR2 is YYEKEE (reference sequence). DNA of the CDR3: TGTGCCAGCAGCTTGGGTAACAGTATGACCAATCAGCCCCAGCATTTT. Translated, it gives CASSLGNSMTNQPQHF.

The V call is TRBV27, the J call TRBJ2-2, with no clear D. V was shortened by 5 bases and J by 4 bases, with 14 bases between the two germline ends. CDR1 MNHEY and CDR2 SMNVEV come from the germline V gene (reference sequence). The CDR3 is 15 amino acids. Here the CDR3 reads CASSRARPTTGELFF. CDR3 in DNA: TGTGCCAGCAGTCGGGCGAGACCAACCACCGGGGAGCTGTTTTTT.

This chain uses TRBV27 with TRBJ2-2, with 7 bases matching TRBD1. The germline CDR1 and CDR2 sequences are MNHEY and SMNVEV (reference sequence). V trimming: 9 bases; J trimming: 3 bases; junction bases outside the gene matches: 10. CDR3 length equals 15 residues. DNA of the CDR3: TGTGCCAGTCAGAGGAATACAGGGGACACCGGGGAGCTGTTTTTT. Translation: CASQRNTGDTGELFF.

This clone was recorded only once. This chain uses TRBV19 with TRBJ2-1, with 7 bases aligning to TRBD1. The CDR3 extends over 15 amino acids. J was trimmed by 6 bases and V by 2 bases; bases with no gene match: 7. CDR1 LNHDA and CDR2 SQIVND come from the germline V gene (reference sequence). CDR3 in DNA: TGTGCCAGTAGTATAAAGGGGGCAAACACCAATGAGCAGTTCTTC. Translation: CASSIKGANTNEQFF.

This rearrangement joins TRBV19 to TRBJ1-4; the D gene is possibly TRBD1 (5 bases). The germline V gene has CDR1 LNHDA and CDR2 SQIVND (reference sequence). Trimming removed 4 bases at V and 8 bases at J, with 14 bases between. The CDR3 extends over 14 amino acids. The CDR3 reads CASSTGTGKEKLFF. CDR3 coding DNA: TGTGCCAGTAGTACCGGGACGGGGAAAGAAAAACTGTTTTTT. Full variable domain (rest looked up from reference TRBV19 and TRBJ1-4): DGGITQSPKYLFRKEGQNVTLSCEQNLNHDAMYWYRQDPGQGLRLIYYSQIVNDFQKGDIAEGYSVSREKKESFPLTVTSAQKNPTAFYLCASSTGTGKEKLFFGSGTQLSVL.

V usage is TRBV7-9 and J usage is TRBJ1-5, with D possibly being TRBD1 (6 bases). This CDR3 is built from 17 residues. V lost 5 bases and J lost 4, with 21 bases in between. Germline values: CDR1 SEHNR, CDR2 FQNEAQ (reference sequence). The CDR3: CASSQGTHGESNQPQHF. The CDR3 coding sequence is TGTGCCAGCAGCCAAGGGACACACGGGGAGTCAAATCAGCCCCAGCATTTT.

This sequence joins TRBV28 and TRBJ2-3; unclear D gene. The germline CDR1 and CDR2 sequences are MDHEN and SYDVKM. This CDR3 has 12 amino acids. Trimming shortened V by 2 bases and J by 6 bases, and 6 bases separated the two germline ends. This chain's CDR3 is CASSLAGDTQYF. CDR3 in DNA: TGTGCCAGCAGTTTAGCCGGGGATACGCAGTATTTT.

The V call is TRBV18, the J call TRBJ1-4; 7 positions agree with TRBD1. Germline V gene lookup returns CDR1 KGHSH and CDR2 LQKENI. The trim removed 8 bases at V and 3 bases at J, leaving 6 bases unmatched. There are 14 residues in the CDR3. CDR3 coding DNA: TGTGCCAGCACGTCAGGGGGAGCTAATGAAAAACTGTTTTTT. Translating it yields CASTSGGANEKLFF. Drawing the rest from reference TRBV18 and TRBJ1-4, the complete variable domain is NAGVMQNPRHLVRRRGQEARLRCSPMKGHSHVYWYRQLPEEGLKFMVYLQKENIIDESGMPKERFSAEFPKEGPSILRIQQVVRGDSAAYFCASTSGGANEKLFFGSGTQLSVL.

In its sample, this clone was seen once. V and J are TRBV7-6 and TRBJ2-5; weak D call: TRBD1 (6 bases). Germline lookup yields CDR1 SGHVS and CDR2 FNYEAQ. CDR3 length equals 15 residues. V was cut by 5 bases and J by 2 bases, with 15 bases left in between. CDR3: CASSVTGGGQETQYF. The CDR3, as DNA: TGTGCCAGCAGCGTGACAGGTGGAGGACAAGAGACCCAGTACTTC.

CDR3 residues: CSVLDRVRNTEAFF. CDR3 sequence (DNA): TGCAGCGTCCTCGACAGGGTGAGGAACACTGAAGCTTTCTTT. V and J are TRBV29-1 and TRBJ1-1; 7 bases are a match to TRBD1. The CDR3 sequence is 14 residues long. The ends lost 6 bases at V and 1 base at J; junction bases unmatched: 8. The V gene's germline CDR1 is SQVTM and CDR2 ANQGSEA.

The chain carries TRBV4-3 and TRBJ1-4; possibly TRBD1 for D (6 bases). V was clipped by 4 bases and J by 0 bases, with 9 bases between them. In germline, CDR1 is LGHNA, CDR2 YSLEER. There are 15 residues in the CDR3. CDR3 in DNA: TGCGCCAGCAGCCCCCGGACAGCAACTAATGAAAAACTGTTTTTT. Translating gives CASSPRTATNEKLFF.

This chain connects TRBV4-3 to TRBJ2-3; D may be TRBD2 (6 bases). The V and J ends lost 4 bases and 5 bases respectively, with 10 bases between them. Germline CDR1 reads LGHNA; CDR2 reads YSLEER. This CDR3 contains 13 residues. The CDR3 DNA follows: TGCGCCAGCAGCCGGGCCGGGGGAGATACGCAGTATTTT. Translating it yields CASSRAGGDTQYF.

The V and J genes are TRBV4-3 and TRBJ1-1; D might be TRBD1 (5 bases). The germline V and J ends were trimmed by 1 base and 3 bases, with 15 bases remaining between them. CDR3 length: 16 amino acids. Germline V lookup: CDR1 LGHNA, CDR2 YSLEER. As DNA, the CDR3 is TGCGCCAGCAGCCAAGGGGCCAGGGTCGGGCACACTGAAGCTTTCTTT. Translating gives CASSQGARVGHTEAFF.

V gene TRBV5-1 combines with J gene TRBJ2-5, with D possibly called TRBD1 or TRBD2 (6 bases each). CDR1 and CDR2 from the germline V gene are SGHRS and YFSETQ. The CDR3 is 15 residues long. V dropped 1 base and J dropped 4 bases, with 14 bases sitting between them. CDR3 nucleotides: TGCGCCAGCAGCTTGATAGTCGGGGGCGGAGAGACCCAGTACTTC. Residues: CASSLIVGGGETQYF.

This clone was observed a single time. CDR3 in amino acids: CAMRGQGEKAFF. The DNA of the CDR3 is TGTGCCATGAGGGGACAGGGGGAAAAAGCTTTCTTT. The chain couples TRBV10-3 to TRBJ1-1; 11 bases are a match to TRBD1. The length of the CDR3 is 12 residues. V dropped 9 bases and J dropped 9; count of bases not matched to a gene: 6. CDR1 and CDR2 from the germline V gene are ENHRY and SYGVKD.

This clone was recorded a few times. The chain couples TRBV6-5 to TRBJ1-4; D perhaps matches TRBD1 (6 bases). The germline gives CDR1 MNHEY, CDR2 SVGAGI. V was pared by 0 bases and J by 8 bases, with 13 bases between. This CDR3 has 15 residues. For the CDR3, the DNA is TGTGCCAGCAGTTACTCAAGCAGGGGTGGGGAAAAACTGTTTTTT. Amino acid sequence: CASSYSSRGGEKLFF.

This chain uses TRBV7-2 with TRBJ1-1, with TRBD1 as a possible D gene (5 bases). The V end lost 2 bases, the J end lost 0 bases, and 10 bases lay between the germline ends. This CDR3 comprises 15 residues. Germline loops: CDR1 SGHTA, CDR2 FQGNSA. The CDR3 sequence: CASSLTRGMNTEAFF. The CDR3 DNA is TGTGCCAGCAGCTTAACCCGGGGCATGAACACTGAAGCTTTCTTT.